Below are 7 T cell receptor beta chains sequenced from a single sample in a study of blood T cells in healthy people across ages. Then a second PCR, running about 6 to 12 cycles, was carried out with a sample-barcoded 5' primer and a J-beta primer mix. TCRdb re-analysed the 5' RACE reads in MiXCR, keeping a single row per CDR3 protein. Here the sample spans 850,000 to 1,300,000 distinct CDR3 sequences, more than 40% being singletons. The sample was blood. The receptors stem from a woman aged 55-69 years in good health.

The sample holds many counts of this clonotype. CDR3 sequence (DNA): TGTGCCAGCAGCCAAACAGGGAAGGCGGAAAAACTGTTTTTT. Protein sequence: CASSQTGKAEKLFF. This rearrangement joins TRBV14 to TRBJ1-4; TRBD1 might be the D (6 bases). The CDR3 loop spans 14 amino acids. Germline V lookup: CDR1 SGHDN, CDR2 FVKESK. Trimming took off 2 bases at V and 8 bases at J, with 12 bases between the two ends. Variable domain in full (rest from reference TRBV14 and TRBJ1-4): EAGVTQFPSHSVIEKGQTVTLRCDPISGHDNLYWYRRVMGKEIKFLLHFVKESKQDESGMPNNRFLAERTGGTYSTLKVQPAELEDSGVYFCASSQTGKAEKLFFGSGTQLSVL.

The gene calls are TRBV5-8 and TRBJ1-2; perhaps TRBD1 as D (5 bases). The length of the CDR3 is 16 residues. V lost 4 bases and J lost 4, with 20 bases in between. Germline V gene lookup returns CDR1 SGHTS and CDR2 YDEGEE. CDR3 in DNA: TGTGCCAGCAGCCCCCGAGGACACCCGGGTGTCTATGGCTACACCTTC. It specifies CASSPRGHPGVYGYTF.

J is TRBJ2-1 and V is TRBV20-1, with 10 nucleotides matching TRBD1. The DNA end is more similar to TRBJ2-7, so the J call may be wrong. Germline V gene sequence: CDR1 DFQATT, CDR2 SNEGSKA (reference sequence). This CDR3 contains 13 residues. In DNA form, the CDR3 reads TGCAGTGCTGACAGGGGGCCTTACAATGAGCAGTACTTC. This translates into CSADRGPYNEQYF.

This clonotype turned up a few times. The genes are TRBV29-1 and TRBJ2-1; weak D call: TRBD2 (7 bases). Per the germline V gene, CDR1 is SQVTM and CDR2 is ANQGSEA. The CDR3 totals 15 residues. V was shortened by 4 bases and J by 4 bases, with 17 bases between the two germline ends. In nucleotides, the CDR3 is TGCAGCGTTGCCCTAGGGGGGGGCCTTTACAATGAGCAGTTCTTC. Translated: CSVALGGGLYNEQFF.

The CDR3 protein is CAISEAHEQYF. The CDR3 nucleotides read TGTGCCATCAGTGAGGCGCACGAGCAGTACTTC. This chain uses TRBV10-3 with TRBJ2-7, with D unresolved. V lost 2 bases, J lost 5 bases, and 4 bases lay in between. The CDR3 is 11 amino acids. Germline V gene lookup returns CDR1 ENHRY and CDR2 SYGVKD.

The CDR3 DNA follows: TGTGCCACCAGCAGAGATCAATCGGACAGGGGCATCTACGAGCAGTACTTC. This gives the protein CATSRDQSDRGIYEQYF. This chain uses TRBV15 with TRBJ2-7, with TRBD1 identical over 9 bases. The CDR3 covers 17 residues. The V segment lost 0 bases and the J segment 3 bases; nucleotides outside the gene matches: 9. Per the germline V gene, CDR1 is LNHNV and CDR2 is YYDKDF (reference sequence).

The sample holds a few counts of this clonotype. The CDR3, as DNA: TGTGCCAGCAGCTTACCGGGGGTCGGCACTGAAGCTTTCTTT. Translation: CASSLPGVGTEAFF. This chain uses TRBV11-1 with TRBJ1-1, with a possible D match to TRBD1 (5 bases). The CDR3 runs to 14 residues. The V end was cut by 2 bases, the J end by 4 bases, with 11 bases between. In germline, CDR1 is SGHAT, CDR2 FQDESV (reference sequence).